One sample yielded the 14 T cell receptor beta chains listed below, sequenced in a study of shared clonotypes between healthy human individuals. Naive CD8 isolation took CD45RO-negative cells positively selected for CCR7 and excluded terminally differentiated effector memory CD45RA+ cells. Sequenced by immunoSEQ multiplex PCR; TCRdb stores in-frame clones only, minus some. The sample has millions of clones, about 94% seen once. The sample consisted of naive CD8+ T cells sorted from blood. These receptors came from a man between 18 and 35 years old in good health.

This sequence joins TRBV27 and TRBJ1-4, with D hard to call. Germline CDR1 is MNHEY and CDR2 is SMNVEV (reference sequence). V was pared by 5 bases and J by 3 bases, with 16 bases between. The CDR3 length is 16 residues. CDR3 amino acids: CASSHTLLSANEKLFF. Here the CDR3 DNA reads TGTGCCAGCAGTCACACCCTATTATCCGCTAATGAAAAACTGTTTTTT.

About this clone itself: Other DNA sequences in the sample encode the same CDR3. The chain is built from TRBV27 and TRBJ2-1; no clear D gene. Trimming removed 3 bases at V and 1 base at J, with 4 bases between. Germline V gene sequence: CDR1 MNHEY, CDR2 SMNVEV (reference sequence). CDR3 length: 13 residues. CDR3 DNA: TGTGCCAGCAGTTTCTTTTCCTACAATGAGCAGTTCTTC. This sequence encodes CASSFFSYNEQFF.

The V gene is TRBV29-1, the J gene TRBJ2-1; TRBD1 aligns across 10 bases. Germline assignment: CDR1 SQVTM and CDR2 ANQGSEA. Trimming removed 3 bases from V and 3 bases from J; junction bases left unmatched: 8. This CDR3 comprises 16 residues. As DNA, the CDR3 is TGCAGCGTTGACGGCGGGGACAGGGGAATCTACAATGAGCAGTTCTTC. Amino acids: CSVDGGDRGIYNEQFF.

The V call is TRBV6-1, the J call TRBJ1-2, with a possible D match to TRBD1 (5 bases). The CDR3 runs 19 residues. Germline V CDR1 and CDR2: MNHNS, SASEGT. Trimming removed 3 bases at V and 3 bases at J, with 26 bases between. The DNA for the CDR3 is TGTGCCAGCAGTGATTATCATTCAATTGGGACGCCTCCGGACTATGGCTACACCTTC. This translates into CASSDYHSIGTPPDYGYTF.

The chain carries TRBV6-1 and TRBJ2-7; D may be TRBD2 (6 bases). Germline lookup yields CDR1 MNHNS and CDR2 SASEGT. V gave up 2 bases and J gave up 4 bases, with 12 bases separating them. This CDR3 spans 14 amino acids. CDR3 nucleotide sequence: TGTGCCAGCAGTGAATTTTGGGGAGGATACGAGCAGTACTTC. Encoded protein: CASSEFWGGYEQYF.

The rearrangement links TRBV30 to TRBJ2-2, with D hard to call. V lost 3 bases, J lost 7 bases, and 18 bases lay in between. The germline V gene has CDR1 GTSNPN and CDR2 SVGIG (reference sequence). This CDR3 has 15 residues. The DNA of the CDR3 is TGTGCCTGGAGCCCCCGGTCGGTAGTATTCGGGGAGCTGTTTTTT. Amino acid sequence: CAWSPRSVVFGELFF.

The chain joins TRBV29-1 to TRBJ2-2; 14 bases match TRBD2. Unmatched junction bases numbered 6, after V lost 4 bases and J lost 8 bases. CDR3 length: 15 residues. The germline gives CDR1 SQVTM, CDR2 ANQGSEA. CDR3 DNA: TGCAGCGTTGGGGGACTAGCGGGAGTGACAGGGGAGCTGTTTTTT. Translation: CSVGGLAGVTGELFF.

The count of this clone is one. V and J are TRBV7-9 and TRBJ2-3; 7 positions match TRBD1. The CDR3 sequence is 13 residues long. V trimming: 5 bases; J trimming: 1 base; junction bases outside the gene matches: 0. The germline V gene encodes CDR1 SEHNR and CDR2 FQNEAQ (reference sequence). The CDR3 loop is CASSQGGTDTQYF. The CDR3 nucleotides are TGTGCCAGCAGCCAGGGGGGCACAGATACGCAGTATTTT.

The CDR3 is CASSERTEASTDTQYF. The CDR3 DNA reads TGCGCCAGCAGTGAGAGGACTGAAGCTAGCACAGATACGCAGTATTTT. This chain uses TRBV10-1 with TRBJ2-3; tentatively, D is TRBD2 (5 bases). CDR3 length equals 16 residues. V lost 2 bases to trimming and J lost 0 bases, with 12 bases between them. Germline values: CDR1 WNHNN, CDR2 SYGVQD (reference sequence).

This chain links TRBV4-1 with TRBJ2-1; 8 bases are shared with TRBD1. Germline-derived CDR1 and CDR2 are MGHRA and YSYEKL. V dropped 4 bases and J dropped 10; count of bases not matched to a gene: 6. The CDR3 is made up of 13 amino acids. CDR3 protein: CASSLTGDHEQFF. Written as DNA, the CDR3 is TGCGCCAGCAGCCTGACAGGGGATCACGAGCAGTTCTTC.

Points on this clone: In the same sample, other DNA sequences code for this CDR3. The gene calls are TRBV27 and TRBJ1-5; no firm D call. V lost 2 bases and J 7 bases, leaving 9 bases between the germline ends. Germline assignment: CDR1 MNHEY and CDR2 SMNVEV (reference sequence). The CDR3 is 13 residues long. The CDR3 DNA reads as TGTGCCAGCAGTTTAGGGTTTGGCCAGCCCCAGCATTTT. Translation: CASSLGFGQPQHF.

This clone was observed a few times. V is TRBV28 and J is TRBJ1-2; no clear D. The CDR3 spans 15 residues. Trimming removed 2 bases at V and 0 bases at J, with 10 bases between. Looked up from germline, CDR1 is MDHEN and CDR2 is SYDVKM. In nucleotides, the CDR3 is TGTGCCAGCAGTTTAGCCCTCGACGCTAACTATGGCTACACCTTC. It specifies CASSLALDANYGYTF.

V is TRBV27 and J is TRBJ1-4, with 10 bases matching TRBD1. After removal of 5 bases from V and 8 bases from J, the junction contained 5 bases not matched to a gene. The V gene's germline CDR1 is MNHEY and CDR2 SMNVEV (reference sequence). The CDR3 is 14 residues long. This CDR3 is CASSPGQGYEKLFF. CDR3 coding DNA: TGTGCCAGCAGTCCGGGACAGGGGTACGAAAAACTGTTTTTT.

Points on this clone: An end of the junction does not agree with germline; a read error may underlie this. J is TRBJ1-5 and V is TRBV7-7; D unclear. Germline loops: CDR1 SSHAT, CDR2 FNYEAQ (reference sequence). The CDR3 is made up of 15 amino acids. CDR3 bases: TGTGCTAGCAGCTTAGGCCATCATAGCAATCAGCCCCAGCATTTT. This codes for CASSLGHHSNQPQHF.